The source of this TCR beta chain is a study of identical twins. Study-wide results and limits: There were fewer insertions in abundant cord blood beta clonotypes, but memory repertoires showed no such pattern.

TCRdb independently ran MiXCR on the 5' RACE reads; one entry per CDR3 protein. This sample has about 220,000 distinct CDR3 sequences; less than 9.5% occur once, and the top ten carry 4.5% to 5.5%. This clonotype was seen a handful of times. No antigen is known for it. The germline V and J ends were trimmed by 7 bases and 2 bases, with 9 bases remaining between them. The CDR3 length is 13 residues. Per the germline V gene, CDR1 is SNHLY and CDR2 is FYNNEI. Healthy Caucasians provided all donations. Specimen: memory (CD45RO+) T cells sorted from blood. The J gene is TRBJ1-5, the V gene TRBV2, with a tentative D call TRBD1 (5 bases). This TCR came from a woman aged 18 to 35 in good health. The CDR3 here is CASKGQRNQPQHF. DNA for the CDR3: TGTGCCAGCAAGGGGCAGCGCAATCAGCCCCAGCATTTT.